The clone carrying this T cell receptor beta chain showed up just once. This entry belongs to a study of control samples from healthy donors and cancer patients. Assay: immunoSEQ multiplex PCR; the TCRdb copy retains only in-frame clones and omits some. There are 100,000 to 150,000 clones in the sample; roughly 87% occur only once, and 1.5% to 2% lies in the top ten. There are 16 residues in the CDR3. V lost 3 bases and J lost 0, with 14 bases in between. Germline-derived CDR1 and CDR2 are MNHEY and SMNVEV (reference sequence). The genes are TRBV27 and TRBJ1-1; unclear D gene. The sequence was collected from a man younger than 35 in good health. The specimen sequenced was blood. CDR3 bases: TGTGCCAGCAGTTTGAAAGTAGGATCCATGAACACTGAAGCTTTCTTT. Amino acid sequence: CASSLKVGSMNTEAFF.